What follows are 27 T cell receptor beta chains derived from one specimen sequenced in a study of blood T cell repertoires in COVID-19. The protocol was immunoSEQ multiplex PCR, while the TCRdb copy is restricted to in-frame clones and leaves out a portion. Among about 180,000 clones listed, over 75% were seen once. Material for sequencing was peripheral blood. These receptor sequences come from a person aged 70 to 85 with COVID-19, enrolled during active disease.

The CDR3 region has the DNA TGTGCCAGTAGACCACAGGACGCCTCCTATAATTCACCCCTCCACTTT. This sequence encodes CASRPQDASYNSPLHF. V usage is TRBV19 and J usage is TRBJ1-6, with TRBD1 as a possible D gene (5 bases). CDR1 LNHDA and CDR2 SQIVND come from the germline V gene (reference sequence). This CDR3 is built from 16 residues. The germline V and J ends were trimmed by 6 bases and 0 bases, with 12 bases remaining between them.

This chain connects TRBV3-1 (or the pseudogene TRBV3-2) to TRBJ1-6; D is unresolved. CDR1 and CDR2 (germline): LGHDT, YNNKEL (reference sequence). The ends were cut back, 1 base at V and 3 bases at J, with 19 bases in the middle. The CDR3 length is 19 residues. CDR3 loop: CASSQVNSGPYIYNSPLHF. CDR3 nucleotide sequence: TGTGCCAGCAGCCAAGTAAACAGCGGACCTTATATCTATAATTCACCCCTCCACTTT.

The chain has TRBV10-3 and TRBJ1-4, with D tentatively TRBD1 (6 bases). V gave up 0 bases and J gave up 7 bases, with 15 bases separating them. The CDR3 runs to 16 residues. CDR1 is ENHRY and CDR2 is SYGVKD in the germline V gene. The CDR3 loop reads CAISESGAPVSEKLFF. The CDR3, as DNA: TGTGCCATCAGTGAGTCGGGGGCACCAGTTTCTGAAAAACTGTTTTTT.

The rearrangement uses TRBV7-2 and TRBJ2-7; the D gene is possibly TRBD2 (5 bases). The CDR3 consists of 17 residues. CDR1 is SGHTA, CDR2 FQGNSA, per germline. Trimming removed 0 bases from V and 6 bases from J, with 21 bases in between. The CDR3 DNA sequence: TGTGCCAGCAGCTTAGCCCCTCGACTTACATACGGAGGCGAGCAGTACTTC. Its translation: CASSLAPRLTYGGEQYF.

This chain links TRBV12-3 or TRBV12-4 with TRBJ2-4, with TRBD1 matching 8 bases. The junction had 9 bases not matched to a gene; V was cut back by 6 bases and J by 11 bases. CDR3 length: 13 amino acids. This chain's CDR3 is CASRTTGVNLQYF. The DNA of the CDR3 is TGTGCCAGCAGAACGACAGGGGTAAATCTTCAGTACTTC.

This clone was detected only once. This sequence joins TRBV28 and TRBJ1-2; D call uncertain. The V gene lost 1 base and the J gene lost 2 bases, with 11 bases spanning the gap. The CDR3 extends over 15 amino acids. Germline V gene data show CDR1 as MDHEN and CDR2 as SYDVKM. This chain's CDR3 is CASSLLSDTNYGYTF. The CDR3 nucleotides read TGTGCCAGCAGTTTATTATCCGACACCAACTATGGCTACACCTTC.

This clone was seen just once. For the CDR3, the DNA is TGCGCCAGCAGCTCCCAGACAAATTCACCCCTCCACTTT. Translating gives CASSSQTNSPLHF. The chain has TRBV5-1 and TRBJ1-6; D call uncertain. The V gene's germline CDR1 is SGHRS and CDR2 YFSETQ. The CDR3 spans 13 residues. V was trimmed by 3 bases and J by 7 bases, leaving 8 bases between them.

This chain uses TRBV3-1 (or the pseudogene TRBV3-2) with TRBJ1-2; 7 bases are a match to TRBD1. V trimming: 5 bases; J trimming: 8 bases; junction bases outside the gene matches: 8. There are 13 residues in the CDR3. Germline CDR1 is LGHDT and CDR2 is YNNKEL (reference sequence). The CDR3 reads CASSNGQERGYTF. As DNA, the CDR3 is TGTGCCAGCAGCAACGGACAGGAAAGGGGCTACACCTTC.

The V and J genes are TRBV25-1 and TRBJ2-2, with 9 bases aligning to TRBD1. V gave up 6 bases and J gave up 6 bases; unmatched junction bases: 8. Germline CDR1 and CDR2: MGHDK and SYGVNS. This CDR3 has 15 amino acids. The CDR3 nucleotides read TGTGCCAGCAGGGTCCAGACAGGGGGGGCCGGGGAGCTGTTTTTT. Protein sequence: CASRVQTGGAGELFF.

The V call is TRBV27, the J call TRBJ2-1, with 11 positions matching TRBD2. Germline CDR1 is MNHEY and CDR2 is SMNVEV (reference sequence). V lost 6 bases and J lost 7; bases outside the gene matches: 11. This CDR3 contains 16 residues. The CDR3 DNA sequence: TGTGCCAGCAGCGGGACTAGCGGAAACTACGCTAATGAGCAGTTCTTC. It translates to CASSGTSGNYANEQFF.

The V gene is TRBV6-2 or TRBV6-3, the J gene TRBJ2-5, with TRBD2 as a possible D gene (5 bases). CDR1 is MNHEY, CDR2 SVGEGT, per germline. This CDR3 comprises 14 residues. With 6 bases removed from V and 4 bases from J, the gap between germline ends came to 15 bases. DNA for the CDR3: TGTGCCAGCAGCCCCGGGGTCAGCGCAGAGACCCAGTACTTC. As protein: CASSPGVSAETQYF.

The genes are TRBV29-1 and TRBJ1-4, with D possibly matching TRBD1 (5 bases). The CDR3 sequence is 13 residues long. Germline-derived CDR1 and CDR2 are SQVTM and ANQGSEA. Trimming took 6 bases from V and 4 from J, leaving 12 bases between them. The CDR3 reads CSVGSTDNEKLFF. The CDR3 region has the DNA TGCAGCGTCGGGTCGACAGATAATGAAAAACTGTTTTTT.

The CDR3 loop is CASSPGGANYGYTF. The CDR3 nucleotides are TGTGCCAGCAGCCCCGGGGGGGCTAACTATGGCTACACCTTC. V and J are TRBV7-2 and TRBJ1-2; D is perhaps TRBD1 (5 bases). Per the germline V gene, CDR1 is SGHTA and CDR2 is FQGNSA. The CDR3 sequence is 14 residues long. V lost 5 bases and J lost 0, with 10 bases in between.

The chain couples TRBV19 to TRBJ2-7; D possibly corresponds to TRBD2 (5 bases). Germline V gene lookup returns CDR1 LNHDA and CDR2 SQIVND (reference sequence). The ends were cut back, 6 bases at V and 0 bases at J, with 15 bases in the middle. This CDR3 spans 15 amino acids. CDR3 in amino acids: CASSRRGDDSYEQYF. CDR3 in DNA: TGTGCCAGTAGCCGCCGGGGAGATGACTCCTACGAGCAGTACTTC.

The J gene is TRBJ1-6, the V gene TRBV30; weak D call: TRBD1 (6 bases). Germline V gene sequence: CDR1 GTSNPN, CDR2 SVGIG (reference sequence). There are 13 residues in the CDR3. Trimming cost V 3 bases and J 7 bases, with 10 bases left between them. CDR3 nucleotides: TGTGCCTGGAGGGGGGGGCTAAATTCACCCCTCCACTTT. Its translation is CAWRGGLNSPLHF.

The chain has TRBV28 and TRBJ2-4; D perhaps matches TRBD1 (5 bases). The CDR3 runs 13 residues. V was clipped by 9 bases and J by 3 bases, with 12 bases between them. The germline gives CDR1 MDHEN, CDR2 SYDVKM. DNA for the CDR3: TGTGCCAGTAGCACAGGTGGCAAAAACATTCAGTACTTC. Translating it yields CASSTGGKNIQYF.

The gene calls are TRBV4-1 and TRBJ1-6, with 8 bases matching TRBD1. The CDR3 is made up of 17 amino acids. V gave up 4 bases and J gave up 6 bases; unmatched junction bases: 11. The germline gives CDR1 MGHRA, CDR2 YSYEKL. CDR3 protein: CASSPLKGQGVNSPLHF. The CDR3 bases are TGCGCCAGCAGCCCCTTGAAAGGACAGGGAGTTAATTCACCCCTCCACTTT.

The CDR3 protein is CASSFTSGRTSSYNEQFF. The DNA for the CDR3 is TGTGCCAGCAGCTTTACTAGCGGGAGGACCAGCTCCTACAATGAGCAGTTCTTC. The genes are TRBV7-3 and TRBJ2-1, with 12 bases that match TRBD2. The germline gives CDR1 SGHTA, CDR2 FQGTGA. V dropped 3 bases and J dropped 0; count of bases not matched to a gene: 6. The CDR3 contains 18 residues.

The rearrangement joins TRBV12-5 to TRBJ1-1, with TRBD1 matching over 7 bases. The ends lost 1 base at V and 7 bases at J; junction bases unmatched: 12. The germline CDR1 and CDR2 sequences are LGHNT and FRNRAP. The CDR3 consists of 16 residues. The CDR3 region is CASGLGWTGQGFEAFF. The DNA of the CDR3 is TGTGCTAGTGGTTTGGGGTGGACAGGTCAAGGGTTTGAAGCTTTCTTT.

This chain connects TRBV28 to TRBJ1-1, with 8 nucleotides matching TRBD1. Germline CDR1 is MDHEN and CDR2 is SYDVKM. The CDR3 runs to 19 residues. The CDR3 is CARRRQVGQGALRNTEAFF. Here the CDR3 DNA reads TGTGCAAGAAGACGTCAAGTGGGGCAGGGGGCTCTCAGGAACACTGAAGCTTTCTTT.

The chain has TRBV19 and TRBJ1-2, with 9 nucleotides matching TRBD1. The CDR3 runs 16 residues. Germline lookup yields CDR1 LNHDA and CDR2 SQIVND (reference sequence). The V gene end was trimmed by 7 bases and the J gene end by 10 bases; junction bases not matched to a gene: 19. CDR3 nucleotide sequence: TGTGCCAGTATCTCTGGGGCCAATAAGCGGACAGGGGACTACACCTTC. Translated, it gives CASISGANKRTGDYTF.

J is TRBJ1-2 and V is TRBV7-9, with D possibly being TRBD1 (6 bases). CDR1 and CDR2 (germline): SEHNR, FQNEAQ (reference sequence). This CDR3 region has 12 residues. The ends were cut back, 3 bases at V and 8 bases at J, with 10 bases in the middle. The CDR3, as DNA: TGTGCCAGCAGCTTCGACAGGAGCGGCTACACCTTC. Amino acid sequence: CASSFDRSGYTF.

The chain uses TRBV7-2 and TRBJ2-7, with D unresolved. The V and J ends lost 4 bases and 0 bases respectively, with 10 bases between them. Germline CDR1 SGHTA, CDR2 FQGNSA. The CDR3 runs 14 residues. The CDR3 protein is CASSSQQDSYEQYF. The CDR3 DNA follows: TGTGCCAGCAGCTCGCAGCAGGACTCCTACGAGCAGTACTTC.

The chain combines TRBV29-1 with TRBJ1-3; no reliable D call. V shed 6 bases and J shed 4 bases, with 19 bases lying between them. The CDR3 covers 15 residues. From germline, CDR1 is SQVTM and CDR2 ANQGSEA. The CDR3 DNA follows: TGCAGCGTGAGCAGGTGGTCCGAAGGAGGAAACACCATATATTTT. It translates to CSVSRWSEGGNTIYF.

The chain has TRBV28 and TRBJ1-1, with 7 bases fitting TRBD1. There are 14 residues in the CDR3. Trimming removed 6 bases from V and 2 bases from J; junction bases left unmatched: 6. Germline assignment: CDR1 MDHEN and CDR2 SYDVKM. The CDR3 spells CASRPPGGNTEAFF. In DNA, the CDR3 is TGTGCCAGCAGGCCCCCAGGGGGAAACACTGAAGCTTTCTTT.

V usage is TRBV5-1 and J usage is TRBJ2-1; 7 positions match TRBD2. V lost 0 bases, J lost 4 bases, and 7 bases stayed unmatched. CDR1 and CDR2 (germline): SGHRS, YFSETQ. The CDR3 is 16 residues long. The CDR3 nucleotides are TGCGCCAGCAGCTTGGCAGGGACTAACCAGTACAATGAGCAGTTCTTC. Its translation: CASSLAGTNQYNEQFF. Full variable domain (rest looked up from reference TRBV5-1 and TRBJ2-1): KAGVTQTPRYLIKTRGQQVTLSCSPISGHRSVSWYQQTPGQGLQFLFEYFSETQRNKGNFPGRFSGRQFSNSRSEMNVSTLELGDSALYLCASSLAGTNQYNEQFFGPGTRLTVL.

The V call is TRBV19, the J call TRBJ1-3, with D possibly matching TRBD1 (6 bases). Germline assignment: CDR1 LNHDA and CDR2 SQIVND (reference sequence). The V gene lost 3 bases and the J gene lost 7 bases, with 13 bases spanning the gap. CDR3 size: 14 residues. CDR3 nucleotides: TGTGCCAGTAGTATCCAGGGGATGGGGAACACCATATATTTT. Translated, it gives CASSIQGMGNTIYF.